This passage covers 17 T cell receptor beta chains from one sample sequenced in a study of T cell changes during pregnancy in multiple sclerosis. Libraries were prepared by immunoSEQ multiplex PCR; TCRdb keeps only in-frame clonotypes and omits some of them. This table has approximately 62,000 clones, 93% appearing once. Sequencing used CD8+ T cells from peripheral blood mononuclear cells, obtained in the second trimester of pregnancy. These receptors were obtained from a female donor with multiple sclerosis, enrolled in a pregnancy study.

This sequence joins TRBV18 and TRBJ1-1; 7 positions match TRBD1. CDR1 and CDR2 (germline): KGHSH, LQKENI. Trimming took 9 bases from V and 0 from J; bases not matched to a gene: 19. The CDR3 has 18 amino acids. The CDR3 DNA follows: TGTGCCAGTTCAAGACAACCAACCGGGACAGTTATGAACACTGAAGCTTTCTTT. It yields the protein CASSRQPTGTVMNTEAFF. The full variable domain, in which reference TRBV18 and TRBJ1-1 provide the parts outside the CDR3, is NAGVMQNPRHLVRRRGQEARLRCSPMKGHSHVYWYRQLPEEGLKFMVYLQKENIIDESGMPKERFSAEFPKEGPSILRIQQVVRGDSAAYFCASSRQPTGTVMNTEAFFGQGTRLTVV.

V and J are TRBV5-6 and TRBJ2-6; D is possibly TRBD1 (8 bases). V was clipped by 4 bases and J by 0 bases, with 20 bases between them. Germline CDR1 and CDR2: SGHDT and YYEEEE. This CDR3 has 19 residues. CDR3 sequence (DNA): TGTGCCAGCAGCCCCAGGGGGCTAGCGGCCTTCTCTGGGGCCAACGTCCTGACTTTC. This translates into CASSPRGLAAFSGANVLTF.

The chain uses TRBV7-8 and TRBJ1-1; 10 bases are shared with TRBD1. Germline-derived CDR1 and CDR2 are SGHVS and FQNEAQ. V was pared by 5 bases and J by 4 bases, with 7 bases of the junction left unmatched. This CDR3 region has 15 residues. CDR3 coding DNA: TGTGCCAGCAGCCCACCTCGGACAGGGGGCACTGAAGCTTTCTTT. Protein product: CASSPPRTGGTEAFF.

CDR3 sequence reads: CASSLVGPGDTQYF. The CDR3 DNA is TGTGCCAGCAGCTTAGTTGGCCCCGGGGATACGCAGTATTTT. The V gene is TRBV11-1, the J gene TRBJ2-3; D unresolved. V was clipped by 1 base and J by 6 bases, with 11 bases between them. This CDR3 has 14 residues. The germline gives CDR1 SGHAT, CDR2 FQDESV (reference sequence).

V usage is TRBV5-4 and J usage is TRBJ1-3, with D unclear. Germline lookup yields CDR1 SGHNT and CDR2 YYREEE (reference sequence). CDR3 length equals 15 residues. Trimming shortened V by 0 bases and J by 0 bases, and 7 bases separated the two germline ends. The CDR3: CASSLDGSSGNTIYF. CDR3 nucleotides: TGTGCCAGCAGCTTGGACGGGAGCTCTGGAAACACCATATATTTT.

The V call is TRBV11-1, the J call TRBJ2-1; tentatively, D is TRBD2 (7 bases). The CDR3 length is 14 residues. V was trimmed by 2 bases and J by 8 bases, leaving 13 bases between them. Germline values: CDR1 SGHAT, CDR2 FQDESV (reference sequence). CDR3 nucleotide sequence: TGTGCCAGCAGCTTATGGGGGGGGGCTGATGAGCAGTTCTTC. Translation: CASSLWGGADEQFF.

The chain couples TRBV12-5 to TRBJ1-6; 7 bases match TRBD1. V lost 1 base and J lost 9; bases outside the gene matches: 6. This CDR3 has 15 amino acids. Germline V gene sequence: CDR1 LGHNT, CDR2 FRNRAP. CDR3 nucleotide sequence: TGTGCTAGTGGTTTGGGACAGGGCCTCGGTTCACCCCTCCACTTT. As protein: CASGLGQGLGSPLHF.

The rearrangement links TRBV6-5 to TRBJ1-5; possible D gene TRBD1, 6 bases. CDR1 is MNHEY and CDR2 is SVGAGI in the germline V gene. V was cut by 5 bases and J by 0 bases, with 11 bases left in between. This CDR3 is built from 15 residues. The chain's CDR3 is CASSPGQNSNQPQHF. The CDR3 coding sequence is TGTGCCAGCAGTCCTGGACAGAATAGCAATCAGCCCCAGCATTTT.

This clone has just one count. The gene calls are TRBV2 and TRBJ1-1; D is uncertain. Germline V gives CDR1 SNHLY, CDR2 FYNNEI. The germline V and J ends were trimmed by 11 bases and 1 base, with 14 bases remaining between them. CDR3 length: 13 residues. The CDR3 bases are TGTGCCTCCCGTTCGGGTAGGAACACTGAAGCTTTCTTT. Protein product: CASRSGRNTEAFF.

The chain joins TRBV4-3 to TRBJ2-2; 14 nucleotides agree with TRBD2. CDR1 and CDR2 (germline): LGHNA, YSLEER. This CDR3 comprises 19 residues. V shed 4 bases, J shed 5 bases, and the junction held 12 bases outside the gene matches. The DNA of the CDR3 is TGCGCCAGCAGCCTCCAAGGACTAGCGGGGGGTTCTAGAACCGGGGAGCTGTTTTTT. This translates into CASSLQGLAGGSRTGELFF.

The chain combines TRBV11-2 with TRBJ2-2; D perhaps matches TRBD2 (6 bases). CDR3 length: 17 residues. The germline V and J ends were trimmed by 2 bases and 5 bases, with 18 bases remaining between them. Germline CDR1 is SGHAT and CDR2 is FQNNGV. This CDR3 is CASSLYTAGRWTGELFF. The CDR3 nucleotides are TGTGCCAGCAGCTTATATACAGCAGGGAGGTGGACCGGGGAGCTGTTTTTT.

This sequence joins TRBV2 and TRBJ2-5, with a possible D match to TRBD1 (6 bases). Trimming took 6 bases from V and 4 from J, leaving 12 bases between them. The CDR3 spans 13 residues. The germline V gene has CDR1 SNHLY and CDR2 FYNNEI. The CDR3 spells CASRPGVAETQYF. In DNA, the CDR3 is TGTGCCAGCAGACCAGGGGTGGCAGAGACCCAGTACTTC.

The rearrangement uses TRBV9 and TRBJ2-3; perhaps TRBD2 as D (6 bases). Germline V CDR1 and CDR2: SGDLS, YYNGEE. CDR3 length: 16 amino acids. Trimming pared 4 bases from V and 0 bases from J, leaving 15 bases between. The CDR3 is CASSFTGGASTDTQYF. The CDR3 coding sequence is TGTGCCAGCAGCTTTACAGGAGGGGCTAGCACAGATACGCAGTATTTT.

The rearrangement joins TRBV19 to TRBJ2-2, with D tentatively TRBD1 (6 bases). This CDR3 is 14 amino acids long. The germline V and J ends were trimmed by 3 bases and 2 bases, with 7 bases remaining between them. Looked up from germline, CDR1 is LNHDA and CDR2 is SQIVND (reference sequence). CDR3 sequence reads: CASSIGTNTGELFF. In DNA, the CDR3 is TGTGCCAGTAGTATTGGGACAAACACCGGGGAGCTGTTTTTT.

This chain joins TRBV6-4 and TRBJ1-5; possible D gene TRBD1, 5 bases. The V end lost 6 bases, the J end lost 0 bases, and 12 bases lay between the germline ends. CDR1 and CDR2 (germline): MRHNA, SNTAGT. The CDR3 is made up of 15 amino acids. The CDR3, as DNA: TGTGCCAGCAGAATCAGGGAAGATAGCAATCAGCCCCAGCATTTT. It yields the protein CASRIREDSNQPQHF.

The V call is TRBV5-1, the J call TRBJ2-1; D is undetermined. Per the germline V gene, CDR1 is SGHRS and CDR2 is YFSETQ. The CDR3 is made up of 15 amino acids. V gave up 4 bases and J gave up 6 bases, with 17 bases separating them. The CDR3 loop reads CASSAALRNGNEQFF. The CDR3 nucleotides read TGCGCCAGCAGCGCTGCCCTCAGGAATGGCAATGAGCAGTTCTTC.

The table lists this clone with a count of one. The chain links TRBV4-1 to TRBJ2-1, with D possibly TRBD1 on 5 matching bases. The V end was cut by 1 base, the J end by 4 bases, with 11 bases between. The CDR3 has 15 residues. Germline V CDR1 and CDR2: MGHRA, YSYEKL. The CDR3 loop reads CASSQVSGAYNEQFF. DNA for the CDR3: TGCGCCAGCAGCCAAGTTTCTGGGGCGTACAATGAGCAGTTCTTC.